This TCR beta chain was captured by sequencing in a study of control samples from healthy donors and cancer patients. Only in-frame clones appear in the TCRdb table, and some are missing; sequencing was by immunoSEQ multiplex PCR. The sample shows 55,000 to 65,000 clones, 80% to 90% of them seen only once. With 2 bases removed from V and 4 bases from J, the gap between germline ends came to 15 bases. Germline CDR1 SGHTA, CDR2 FQGNSA. The length of the CDR3 is 16 residues. The rearrangement joins TRBV7-2 to TRBJ2-1, with D possibly matching TRBD2 (5 bases). The sequencing sample was made of PBMCs. This clonotype was sampled from a woman between 55 and 75 years old with lung cancer. In DNA, the CDR3 is TGTGCCAGCAGCTTAATGTTTCTAGCCACGTACAATGAGCAGTTCTTC. Its translation: CASSLMFLATYNEQFF.